The rows below give T cell receptor beta chains drawn from one sample of a study of control samples from healthy donors and cancer patients. Generated by immunoSEQ multiplex PCR, the TCRdb table keeps only in-frame clones and is missing some. The table shows about 130,000 clones, with around 94% occurring only once. The sequencing input was PBMCs. Receptors originate from a man aged 55 to 70 with colorectal cancer. CDR3s include the opening cysteine and the closing phenylalanine or tryptophan.

V gene,J gene,CDR3 protein
TRBV9,TRBJ1-4,CASSLWGGVPPTNEKLFF
TRBV5-1,TRBJ2-1,CASSLAPSGSYNEQFF
TRBV2,TRBJ2-1,CAETVYNEQFF
TRBV11-1,TRBJ2-4,CASSSRPTSDHIQYF
TRBV2,TRBJ2-1,CASRPGHMNEQFF
TRBV2,TRBJ1-4,CASSGQKLFF
TRBV18,TRBJ1-1,CASSLLGDLNTEAFF
TRBV27,TRBJ2-7,CASSPGQGGPYEQYF
TRBV7-2,TRBJ1-6,CASKTDRGNSPLHF
TRBV19,TRBJ2-1,CASSIRGGGFNEQFF
TRBV9,TRBJ2-7,CASSAGRVSGEQYF
TRBV5-1,TRBJ1-1,CASSLGGTLMNTEAFF
TRBV4-2,TRBJ2-1,CASSQLAGVYNEQFF
TRBV7-2,TRBJ1-3,CASSLQGVSGNTIYF